The clone carrying this T cell receptor (beta chain) occurred a few times. No antigen is known for it. This sample was included in a study of vaccination effects on CD4 cells after COVID-19. Sequenced by immunoSEQ multiplex PCR; TCRdb stores in-frame clones only, minus some. This table has about 60,000 clones, roughly 80% appearing once. Findings and caveats of the study: Marked contraction was observed in infection-induced and vaccine-induced clones late after vaccination.

Trimming pared 4 bases from V and 3 bases from J, leaving 7 bases between. Germline lookup yields CDR1 SNHLY and CDR2 FYNNEI. The CDR3 consists of 13 residues. Prior to sequencing, the ViraFEST assay stimulated PBMC with viral peptide pools, which expanded the antigen-specific CD4+ T cells. CD4+ T cell isolation took place after approximately ten days of culture. Neither prior SARS-CoV-2 infection nor positive nucleocapsid antibodies were present in the vaccine recipients. It was with about 10 IU/ml IL-2 and around 9.9 ug/ml peptides that 1.8 million or so PBMC per well were cultured. The receptor was derived from a human donor who received a COVID-19 vaccine. This chain joins TRBV2 and TRBJ1-5; D remains unclear. The sequences come from CD4+ T cells from PBMCs cultured with HCoV-229E spike peptides, collected before COVID-19 vaccination. For the CDR3, the DNA is TGTGCCAGCAGTGCACGGTTCAATCAGCCCCAGCATTTT. Protein: CASSARFNQPQHF.